The rows below give T cell receptor beta chains drawn from one sample of a study of cytomegalovirus exposure and HLA in healthy donors. TCRdb keeps only in-frame clones here, not all; method: immunoSEQ multiplex PCR. The sample contains over 150,000 clones, over 60% of which appear only once. Sequencing was done on a sample of PBMCs. Receptor source: a woman aged 25 to 45 in good health and CMV-seronegative. Both conserved end residues are part of each CDR3. Each record gives: D gene, V gene, J gene, clone size, CDR3 protein, CDR3 DNA. D genes are given only for firm matches. Clone size, where shown, is once, few, many, or a class for clones that have expanded.

>TRBD2|TRBV5-5|TRBJ2-2|-
CASSPRGGSGGTTGELFF
TGTGCCAGCAGCCCGCGGGGGGGAAGCGGGGGGACCACCGGGGAGCTGTTTTTT
>-|TRBV7-9|TRBJ1-1|few
CASSLGQDNEAFF
TGTGCCAGCAGCTTGGGGCAGGATAATGAAGCTTTCTTT
>-|TRBV11-2|TRBJ1-1|-
CASSLVPTVEAFF
TGTGCCAGCAGCTTAGTGCCGACAGTGGAAGCTTTCTTT
>-|TRBV7-2|TRBJ1-3|-
CASSPIPGLQYSGNTIYF
TGTGCCAGCAGCCCTATTCCGGGACTCCAATACTCTGGAAACACCATATATTTT
>-|TRBV2|TRBJ1-2|-
CASSLATGAYGYTF
TGTGCCAGCAGTCTCGCGACAGGAGCCTATGGCTACACCTTC
>TRBD1|TRBV7-3|TRBJ2-7|-
CASSPAGTGVDEQYF
TGTGCCAGCAGCCCAGCCGGGACAGGGGTTGACGAGCAGTACTTC
>-|TRBV7-3|TRBJ2-1|-
CASGSGSYNEQFF
TGTGCCAGCGGGAGTGGGTCCTACAATGAGCAGTTCTTC
>TRBD2|TRBV5-4|TRBJ2-1|once
CATEQGTSGRPQFF
TGTGCCACCGAACAAGGGACTAGCGGAAGGCCCCAGTTCTTC
>-|TRBV2|TRBJ2-2|once
CASNSGIGIGELFF
TGTGCCAGCAACTCCGGGATAGGTATCGGGGAGCTGTTTTTT
>-|TRBV7-9|TRBJ2-3|-
CASSLVGDTQYF
TGTGCCAGCAGCTTAGTCGGAGATACGCAGTATTTT
>TRBD1|TRBV7-9|TRBJ2-5|-
CASMSGTGAYEETQYF
TGTGCCAGCATGTCCGGGACAGGGGCTTACGAAGAGACCCAGTACTTC
>TRBD1|TRBV11-2|TRBJ1-5|-
CASSSTGSGSQPQHF
TGTGCCAGCAGCTCGACAGGGAGTGGCAGTCAGCCCCAGCATTTT
>-|TRBV27|TRBJ2-2|once
CASILLTGELFF
TGTGCCAGCATCCTCTTGACCGGGGAGCTGTTTTTT
>-|TRBV5-5|TRBJ2-1|-
CASSLAWGLGDEQFF
TGTGCCAGCAGCTTGGCGTGGGGGCTCGGGGATGAGCAGTTCTTC
>-|TRBV19|TRBJ2-5|-
CASSTLDSINQETQYF
TGTGCCAGTAGTACCCTTGACTCGATCAACCAAGAGACCCAGTACTTC
>TRBD1|TRBV7-3|TRBJ1-1|-
CASSKGGGALTEAFF
TGTGCCAGCAGCAAAGGAGGGGGCGCTTTAACTGAAGCTTTCTTT
>-|TRBV7-9|TRBJ2-7|-
CASSGLWGYEQYF
TGTGCCAGCAGCGGCCTCTGGGGCTACGAGCAGTACTTC
>TRBD1|TRBV9|TRBJ2-1|-
CASSGQGVHNEQFF
TGTGCCAGCAGCGGACAGGGTGTCCACAATGAGCAGTTCTTC
>-|TRBV21-1|TRBJ2-3|-
CASGRLTTDTQYF
TGTGCCAGCGGGCGTCTAACAACAGATACGCAGTATTTT
>-|TRBV11-2|TRBJ2-4|-
CASLTGNIQYF
TGTGCCAGCCTCACAGGGAACATTCAGTACTTC
>-|TRBV6-5|TRBJ1-3|few
CASRMTHATGNTIYF
TGTGCCAGCAGGATGACACACGCTACTGGAAACACCATATATTTT
>-|TRBV28|TRBJ2-1|few
CATRDLSSYNEQFF
TGTGCCACCCGGGACTTGAGCTCCTACAATGAGCAGTTCTTC
>TRBD2|TRBV10-1|TRBJ2-7|few
CASSESSGSMDEQYF
TGCGCCAGCAGTGAGTCTAGCGGGAGTATGGACGAGCAGTACTTC
>TRBD1|TRBV4-3|TRBJ1-3|-
CASSQEDRGFSGNTIYF
TGCGCCAGCAGCCAAGAAGACAGGGGCTTCTCTGGAAACACCATATATTTT
>TRBD2|TRBV9|TRBJ2-2|-
CASSVEGTSWGGELFF
TGTGCCAGCAGCGTAGAAGGGACTAGCTGGGGCGGGGAGCTGTTTTTT
>TRBD2|TRBV7-6|TRBJ2-2|-
CASSPVGGGTGELFF
TGTGCCAGCAGCCCGGTGGGGGGGGGCACCGGGGAGCTGTTTTTT
>TRBD2|TRBV9|TRBJ2-1|-
CASSVGGLAGEQFF
TGTGCCAGCAGCGTAGGGGGACTAGCTGGTGAGCAGTTCTTC
>-|TRBV7-2|TRBJ2-2|-
CASSPQVGSGTGELFF
TGTGCCAGCAGCCCCCAAGTTGGTTCGGGGACCGGGGAGCTGTTTTTT
>TRBD2|TRBV10-3|TRBJ2-3|-
CAISESGGPTDTQYF
TGTGCCATCAGTGAGTCGGGAGGGCCCACAGATACGCAGTATTTT
>-|TRBV4-3|TRBJ2-3|once
CASSQVGLLGSGGDTQYF
TGCGCCAGCAGCCAAGTGGGCCTGCTAGGTAGTGGAGGGGATACGCAGTATTTT
>-|TRBV4-1|TRBJ2-1|-
CASSQGLLRRRRVNEQFF
TGCGCCAGCAGCCAGGGCCTGCTTAGGCGGCGGAGGGTCAATGAGCAGTTCTTC
>-|TRBV9|TRBJ1-1|-
CASSVGTSGTEAFF
TGTGCCAGCAGCGTAGGGACCAGCGGCACTGAAGCTTTCTTT
>TRBD1|TRBV28|TRBJ1-2|-
CASRRSGGNYGHTF
TGTGCCAGCAGGCGTTCAGGGGGAAACTATGGCCACACCTTC
>-|TRBV19|TRBJ1-4|-
CASSEYEKLFF
TGTGCCAGTAGTGAGTATGAAAAACTGTTTTTT
>-|TRBV9|TRBJ2-3|-
CASSVDNGGPPDTQYF
TGTGCCAGCAGCGTAGACAACGGGGGGCCCCCAGATACGCAGTATTTT
>TRBD1|TRBV2|TRBJ2-7|-
CASSLDRGLLLEQYF
TGTGCCAGCAGCCTCGACAGGGGGTTACTTCTCGAGCAGTACTTC
>-|TRBV30|TRBJ2-3|few
CAWSGGRTDTQYF
TGTGCCTGGAGTGGGGGCCGCACAGATACGCAGTATTTT
>-|TRBV4-3|TRBJ1-1|few
CASSQDQGLANTEAFF
TGCGCCAGCAGCCAAGATCAGGGATTGGCGAACACTGAAGCTTTCTTT
>TRBD1|TRBV10-3|TRBJ2-7|-
CAISNNGQGRPEQYF
TGTGCCATCAGTAATAATGGACAGGGACGTCCTGAGCAGTACTTC
>-|TRBV9|TRBJ2-2|few
CASSVVMTREDGELFF
TGTGCCAGCAGCGTAGTGATGACGAGGGAGGACGGGGAGCTGTTTTTT
>TRBD1|TRBV7-3|TRBJ2-1|-
CASSLIGGQGSYNEQFF
TGTGCCAGCAGCTTAATTGGGGGACAGGGCTCCTACAATGAGCAGTTCTTC
>TRBD1|TRBV7-6|TRBJ1-3|-
CASSPGQGAGNTIYF
TGTGCCAGCAGCCCGGGTCAGGGGGCTGGAAACACCATATATTTT
>TRBD1|TRBV6-1|TRBJ2-1|few
CASTGTGIDEQFF
TGTGCCAGCACCGGGACAGGGATCGATGAGCAGTTCTTC
>TRBD2|TRBV4-1|TRBJ2-3|-
CASSQLGHRLAVRDTQYF
TGCGCCAGCAGCCAACTCGGCCATCGACTAGCGGTCCGGGATACGCAGTATTTT
>-|TRBV13|TRBJ1-1|-
CASSLPGERTEAFF
TGTGCCAGCAGCTTACCGGGGGAGAGAACTGAAGCTTTCTTT
>-|TRBV18|TRBJ2-7|-
CASSPGQFHEQYF
TGTGCCAGCTCACCCGGACAGTTCCACGAGCAGTACTTC
>-|TRBV7-2|TRBJ1-5|-
CASSQGLSNQPQHF
TGTGCCAGCAGCCAGGGCCTTAGCAATCAGCCCCAGCATTTT
>TRBD1|TRBV25-1|TRBJ1-2|-
CASSPTLLTGGNYGYTF
TGTGCCAGCAGTCCGACCCTCTTGACAGGGGGTAACTATGGCTACACCTTC
>-|TRBV2|TRBJ1-4|few
CASKTAVSNEKLFF
TGTGCCAGCAAGACAGCCGTGAGTAATGAAAAACTGTTTTTT
>TRBD2|TRBV29-1|TRBJ2-5|-
CSVERAGVGETQYF
TGCAGCGTTGAGAGGGCGGGGGTAGGAGAGACCCAGTACTTC
>-|TRBV5-1|TRBJ2-1|-
CASSLLSGGAYNEQFF
TGCGCCAGCAGCCTCCTTAGCGGAGGGGCCTACAATGAGCAGTTCTTC
>TRBD1|TRBV7-9|TRBJ2-2|-
CASKKAGQGNTGELFF
TGTGCCAGCAAAAAAGCTGGACAGGGGAACACCGGGGAGCTGTTTTTT
>TRBD1|TRBV5-1|TRBJ2-7|few
CASTGQDSTYEQYF
TGCGCCAGCACCGGACAGGATTCTACCTACGAGCAGTACTTC
>TRBD1|TRBV7-9|TRBJ1-5|few
CASSPTGEDQPQHF
TGTGCCAGCAGCCCGACAGGGGAGGATCAGCCCCAGCATTTT